A selection of T cell receptor beta chains follows, all from one sample in a study of blood T cell repertoires in COVID-19. Data came from immunoSEQ multiplex PCR; TCRdb stores just in-frame clones and leaves some out. Of a few hundred thousand clones in the sample, 80% to 90% were seen once. The specimen was peripheral blood. The receptors come from a woman in her 70s with COVID-19, enrolled during active disease. Each CDR3 is given with its conserved first and last residue. The D gene is left open where the match is weak. Clone size appears in some rows only: once, few, many, or a class for an expanded clone.

CASSRQGTPSYEQYF	TGTGCCAGCAGCCGACAGGGTACCCCCTCCTACGAGCAGTACTTC	TRBV28	NA	TRBJ2-7	TRBD1
CASSSLGYTF	TGTGCCAGCAGTTCCCTGGGCTACACCTTC	TRBV28	NA	TRBJ1-2	NA
CASSSPGRGAKSVGYTF	TGTGCCAGCAGTTCCCCAGGGCGGGGCGCTAAGTCGGTTGGCTACACCTTC	TRBV28	NA	TRBJ1-2	NA
CASSRTAVNYGYTF	TGTGCCAGCAGCCGGACAGCCGTGAACTATGGCTACACCTTC	TRBV6-5	NA	TRBJ1-2	NA
CASSLTLRGFANTGELFF	TGTGCCAGCAGCTTGACACTGCGGGGCTTCGCGAACACCGGGGAGCTGTTTTTT	TRBV7-9	NA	TRBJ2-2	NA
CASSPRGATNIQYF	TGTGCCAGCAGCCCGCGGGGGGCCACAAACATTCAGTACTTC	TRBV13	NA	TRBJ2-4	TRBD2
CASSYGAGADNQPQHF	TGTGCCAGCAGTTATGGTGCGGGAGCAGACAATCAGCCCCAGCATTTT	TRBV6-2/TRBV6-3	NA	TRBJ1-5	NA
CASSQTPGWDSQETQYF	TGCGCCAGCAGCCAAACCCCGGGATGGGACAGCCAAGAGACCCAGTACTTC	TRBV4-1	NA	TRBJ2-5	TRBD1
CASNPGQTLYGYTF	TGTGCCAGTAATCCGGGACAGACACTTTATGGCTACACCTTC	TRBV19	NA	TRBJ1-2	TRBD1
CAIKPGQGDSPLHF	TGTGCCATCAAACCGGGACAGGGGGATTCACCCCTCCACTTT	TRBV10-3	NA	TRBJ1-6	TRBD1
CASSEGGLNTEAFF	TGTGCCAGCAGTGAGGGCGGACTAAACACTGAAGCTTTCTTT	TRBV2	few	TRBJ1-1	NA
CASSWRPTGELFF	TGCGCCAGCAGCTGGCGGCCCACCGGGGAGCTGTTTTTT	TRBV5-1	NA	TRBJ2-2	NA
CASSPPEEGDYEQYF	TGTGCCAGCAGTCCCCCTGAGGAGGGAGACTACGAGCAGTACTTC	TRBV28	NA	TRBJ2-7	NA
CASSLRSGVNTGELFF	TGTGCCAGCAGCTTACGTAGCGGGGTGAACACCGGGGAGCTGTTTTTT	TRBV11-2	NA	TRBJ2-2	TRBD2
CASNQVSEQYF	TGTGCCAGCAACCAGGTCAGCGAGCAGTACTTC	TRBV6-5	NA	TRBJ2-7	NA
CASSVRLQGALYGYTF	TGTGCCAGCAGTGTCCGCCTACAGGGGGCGTTATATGGCTACACCTTC	TRBV2	NA	TRBJ1-2	TRBD1
CASRFSSYNSPLHF	TGTGCCAGCAGGTTTAGCTCCTATAATTCACCCCTCCACTTT	TRBV7-2	NA	TRBJ1-6	NA
CASSFGGTGRETQYF	TGTGCCAGCAGTTTTGGAGGGACAGGGCGGGAGACCCAGTACTTC	TRBV28	few	TRBJ2-5	TRBD1
CASSLHSGNFLTQYF	TGTGCCAGCAGCTTACATTCAGGGAATTTTTTGACCCAGTACTTC	TRBV7-3	NA	TRBJ2-5	NA
CASSLEGGGRTYEQFF	TGTGCCAGCAGCTTAGAGGGAGGCGGGAGGACTTATGAGCAGTTCTTC	TRBV13	NA	TRBJ2-1	TRBD2
CSVALVQEQYF	TGCAGCGTTGCGTTGGTTCAGGAGCAGTACTTC	TRBV29-1	NA	TRBJ2-7	NA
CASSLVPAGALHNEQFF	TGTGCCAGCAGCTTAGTTCCCGCGGGAGCCCTCCACAATGAGCAGTTCTTC	TRBV7-9	NA	TRBJ2-1	TRBD2
CSVVIGLAPEAFF	TGCAGCGTTGTAATTGGACTGGCGCCTGAAGCTTTCTTT	TRBV29-1	NA	TRBJ1-1	NA
CASSHHYEQYF	TGTGCCAGCAGCCATCACTACGAGCAGTACTTC	TRBV7-2	NA	TRBJ2-7	NA
CASSSRDREFNEQFF	TGTGCCAGCAGCTCCCGGGACAGGGAATTCAATGAGCAGTTCTTC	TRBV11-3	NA	TRBJ2-1	TRBD1
CASSYPEDINQPQHF	TGTGCCAGCAGTTACCCAGAGGACATTAATCAGCCCCAGCATTTT	TRBV6-2/TRBV6-3	NA	TRBJ1-5	NA
CASSVRDSEKLFF	TGTGCCAGCAGTGTCCGGGACAGTGAAAAACTGTTTTTT	TRBV6-2/TRBV6-3	NA	TRBJ1-4	TRBD1
CASSEVYSYEQYF	TGTGCCAGCAGTGAAGTCTACTCCTACGAGCAGTACTTC	TRBV6-1	NA	TRBJ2-7	NA
CANPPGTSYNEQFF	TGTGCCAACCCCCCGGGGACTAGCTACAATGAGCAGTTCTTC	TRBV2	once	TRBJ2-1	TRBD2
CASSLGQGAGEKLFF	TGTGCCAGCAGCTTGGGACAGGGGGCAGGGGAAAAACTGTTTTTT	TRBV7-8	NA	TRBJ1-4	TRBD1
CAIGASGGDYNEQFF	TGTGCCATTGGGGCTAGCGGGGGAGACTACAATGAGCAGTTCTTC	TRBV10-3	NA	TRBJ2-1	TRBD2
CASSRGQILSGNTIYF	TGTGCCAGCTCACGTGGGCAGATTCTCTCTGGAAACACCATATATTTT	TRBV18	NA	TRBJ1-3	NA
CASSMGTSGYNEQFF	TGTGCCAGCAGCATGGGGACTAGCGGATACAATGAGCAGTTCTTC	TRBV2	NA	TRBJ2-1	TRBD2
CASSFRTGVGNTIYF	TGTGCCAGCAGCTTCAGAACGGGGGTGGGAAACACCATATATTTT	TRBV7-2	NA	TRBJ1-3	NA
CASSRPGQGGYNEQFF	TGTGCCAGCAGCCGTCCGGGACAGGGGGGGTACAATGAGCAGTTCTTC	TRBV7-6	NA	TRBJ2-1	TRBD1
CASSPVLGGRTQYF	TGCGCCAGCAGCCCGGTCTTGGGAGGGAGAACCCAGTACTTC	TRBV5-1	NA	TRBJ2-5	TRBD2
CASSLTVGGYTF	TGTGCCAGCAGTTTGACAGTAGGAGGCTACACCTTC	TRBV12-3/TRBV12-4	NA	TRBJ1-2	NA
CASSQVPTGNEQFF	TGCGCCAGCAGCCAAGTACCGACAGGAAATGAGCAGTTCTTC	TRBV4-3	NA	TRBJ2-1	NA
CAINTGISEQYF	TGTGCCATCAATACAGGGATCAGCGAGCAGTACTTC	TRBV10-3	NA	TRBJ2-7	NA
CASSYGHPGGYQPQHF	TGTGCCAGCAGTTACGGCCACCCGGGGGGGTATCAGCCCCAGCATTTT	TRBV6-6	once	TRBJ1-5	NA
CASSTGVGQPQHF	TGTGCCAGCAGTACAGGGGTGGGCCAGCCCCAGCATTTT	TRBV28	NA	TRBJ1-5	TRBD1
CATSSALAGSTDTQYF	TGTGCCACCAGCAGCGCCCTAGCGGGTAGCACAGATACGCAGTATTTT	TRBV15	NA	TRBJ2-3	TRBD2
CSVALVSTGELFF	TGCAGCGTTGCTCTGGTCAGCACCGGGGAGCTGTTTTTT	TRBV29-1	NA	TRBJ2-2	NA
CASSPRLGGGNTGELFF	TGTGCCAGCAGCCCCCGACTCGGCGGAGGGAACACCGGGGAGCTGTTTTTT	TRBV5-5	NA	TRBJ2-2	NA
CACQGQGDSPLHF	TGTGCCTGCCAGGGACAGGGGGATTCACCCCTCCACTTT	TRBV30	NA	TRBJ1-6	TRBD1
CASSLGLKAGQFF	TGTGCCAGCAGCCTGGGACTTAAAGCTGGGCAGTTCTTC	TRBV3-1/TRBV3-2	few	TRBJ2-1	NA
CASRATGFHEQYF	TGTGCCAGCAGAGCTACAGGGTTCCACGAGCAGTACTTC	TRBV12-3/TRBV12-4	NA	TRBJ2-7	NA
CASSIPPGGGSNQPQHF	TGTGCCAGCAGTATCCCCCCGGGAGGAGGGAGCAATCAGCCCCAGCATTTT	TRBV6-2/TRBV6-3	NA	TRBJ1-5	NA
CASSLGSGTYTGELFF	TGTGCCAGCAGCTTGGGTAGCGGGACGTACACCGGGGAGCTGTTTTTT	TRBV5-6	NA	TRBJ2-2	TRBD2
CASSPGEGYGYTF	TGCGCCAGCAGCCCCGGGGAGGGCTATGGCTACACCTTC	TRBV5-1	NA	TRBJ1-2	NA
CASSESRGNTIYF	TGTGCCAGCAGTGAATCGAGGGGAAACACCATATATTTT	TRBV2	NA	TRBJ1-3	NA
CASSPYTPNTEAFF	TGTGCCAGCAGCCCTTATACACCGAACACTGAAGCTTTCTTT	TRBV5-4	NA	TRBJ1-1	NA
CASSYRDLGLAVYNEQFF	TGTGCCAGCAGTTACAGGGACTTGGGACTAGCGGTTTACAATGAGCAGTTCTTC	TRBV28	NA	TRBJ2-1	TRBD2
CASSSDPGGRYEQYF	TGTGCCAGCAGTTCGGACCCCGGAGGACGTTACGAGCAGTACTTC	TRBV28	NA	TRBJ2-7	NA
CASSLPGPTNEKLFF	TGTGCCAGCAGTTTACCGGGTCCAACTAATGAAAAACTGTTTTTT	TRBV28	NA	TRBJ1-4	NA
CASSIPTGGDEKLFF	TGTGCCAGTAGTATTCCGACAGGGGGTGATGAAAAACTGTTTTTT	TRBV19	NA	TRBJ1-4	TRBD1
CASSPTVESYNEQFF	TGCGCCAGCAGCCCAACGGTAGAGTCCTACAATGAGCAGTTCTTC	TRBV5-1	NA	TRBJ2-1	NA